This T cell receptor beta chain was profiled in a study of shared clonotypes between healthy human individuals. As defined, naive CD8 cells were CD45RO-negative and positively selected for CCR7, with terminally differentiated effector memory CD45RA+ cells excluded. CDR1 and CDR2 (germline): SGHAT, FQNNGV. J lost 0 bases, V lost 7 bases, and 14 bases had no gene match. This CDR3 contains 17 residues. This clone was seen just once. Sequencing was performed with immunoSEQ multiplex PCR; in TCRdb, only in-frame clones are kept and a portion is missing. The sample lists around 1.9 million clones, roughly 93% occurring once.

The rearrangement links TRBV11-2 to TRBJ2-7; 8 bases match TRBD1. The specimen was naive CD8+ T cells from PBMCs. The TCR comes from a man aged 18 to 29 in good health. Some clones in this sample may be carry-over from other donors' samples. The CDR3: CASNPYTGTGFSYEQYF. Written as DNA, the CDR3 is TGTGCCAGCAACCCATACACCGGGACAGGATTCTCCTACGAGCAGTACTTC.